This TCR beta chain was observed in a study of cytomegalovirus exposure and HLA in healthy donors. Regarding the study as a whole: The tendency of first-cohort TCR clusters to co-occur in the 130 or so validation repertoires was identified by a subsequent analysis.

Separation from the approximately 660-subject first cohort characterized the roughly 120-subject validation cohort, to which the donors belonged. Method: immunoSEQ multiplex PCR; TCRdb's copy keeps in-frame clones and lacks some. The table records 200,000 or so clones, 65% to 90% of them present only once. This clone has a count of ten or more. No antigen is known for it. The receptor was isolated from a woman in her twenties or thirties in good health and CMV-seropositive. Sequencing input: PBMCs.

CDR3: CASSTKSSGSWPYF. In nucleotides, the CDR3 is TGTGCCAGCAGTACGAAATCTAGCGGGAGCTGGCCGTACTTC. The rearrangement uses TRBV14 and TRBJ2-7; 10 bases align to TRBD2. The V and J ends lost 6 bases and 12 bases, in that order; junction bases with no gene match: 14. The CDR3 is 14 residues long. The germline gives CDR1 SGHDN, CDR2 FVKESK.